This TCR beta chain was identified in a study of tumor and adjacent non-tumor tissue in lung cancer. Study findings and constraints: Normal lung showed higher cumulative top 100 clone frequency than tumor.

This CDR3 spans 16 amino acids. CDR1 and CDR2 from the germline V gene are MNHEY and SVGAGI. Comment on this clonotype: Its antigen remains unidentified. The final CDR3 position lacks the conserved phenylalanine or tryptophan, pointing to a likely read error.

The template was RNA from unsorted bulk tissue. TCRbeta libraries were built with three rounds of nested PCR, modified from ARM-PCR. TCRdb re-called the multiplex PCR reads through MiXCR, storing one row per CDR3 protein. The sample has about 82,000 distinct CDR3 sequences; over 75% are singletons. This receptor was obtained from a woman aged 50 to 60 with non-small cell lung cancer. The chain employs TRBV6-5 and TRBJ1-5; D gene uncertain. The specimen was lung tumor tissue. The CDR3 sequence is CANSVRGQDSNQPQHL. DNA for the CDR3: TGTGCCAACAGTGTGCGAGGCCAAGATAGCAATCAGCCCCAGCATTTA.